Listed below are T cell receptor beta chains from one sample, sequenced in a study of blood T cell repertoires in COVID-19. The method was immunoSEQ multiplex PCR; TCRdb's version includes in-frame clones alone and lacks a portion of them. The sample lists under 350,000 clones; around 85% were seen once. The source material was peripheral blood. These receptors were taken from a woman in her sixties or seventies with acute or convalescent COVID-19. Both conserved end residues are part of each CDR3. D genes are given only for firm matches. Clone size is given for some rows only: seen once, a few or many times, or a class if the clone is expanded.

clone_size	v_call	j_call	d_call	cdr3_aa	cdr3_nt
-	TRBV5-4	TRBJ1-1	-	CASSGGYVGSEAFF	TGTGCCAGCAGTGGAGGGTACGTCGGATCTGAAGCTTTCTTT
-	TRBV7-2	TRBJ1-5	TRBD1	CASSLRGTGFYNQPQHF	TGTGCCAGCAGCTTAAGGGGGACAGGCTTCTACAATCAGCCCCAGCATTTT
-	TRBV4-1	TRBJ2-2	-	CASSQGIQVTGELFF	TGCGCCAGCAGCCAAGGCATACAGGTCACCGGGGAGCTGTTTTTT
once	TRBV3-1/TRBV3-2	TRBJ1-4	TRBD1	CASSHRTGEKLFF	TGTGCCAGCAGCCACCGGACAGGTGAAAAACTGTTTTTT
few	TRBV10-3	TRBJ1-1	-	CAISQGGPRAEAFF	TGTGCCATCAGCCAGGGAGGCCCCAGGGCTGAAGCTTTCTTT
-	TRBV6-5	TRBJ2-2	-	CASCDSAGELFF	TGTGCCAGCTGCGACTCGGCCGGGGAGCTGTTTTTT
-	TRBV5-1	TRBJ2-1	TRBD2	CASSLGGGGYYNEQFF	TGCGCCAGCAGCTTGGGTGGCGGGGGTTACTACAATGAGCAGTTCTTC
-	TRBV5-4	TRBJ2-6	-	CASSQSGANVLTF	TGTGCCAGCAGCCAGTCTGGGGCCAACGTCCTGACTTTC
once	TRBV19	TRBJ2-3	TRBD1	CASSMNRGRADTQYF	TGTGCCAGTAGTATGAACAGGGGGCGGGCAGATACGCAGTATTTT
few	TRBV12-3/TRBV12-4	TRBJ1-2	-	CASSSALTRGYTF	TGTGCCAGCAGTTCCGCCCTTACTCGAGGCTACACCTTC